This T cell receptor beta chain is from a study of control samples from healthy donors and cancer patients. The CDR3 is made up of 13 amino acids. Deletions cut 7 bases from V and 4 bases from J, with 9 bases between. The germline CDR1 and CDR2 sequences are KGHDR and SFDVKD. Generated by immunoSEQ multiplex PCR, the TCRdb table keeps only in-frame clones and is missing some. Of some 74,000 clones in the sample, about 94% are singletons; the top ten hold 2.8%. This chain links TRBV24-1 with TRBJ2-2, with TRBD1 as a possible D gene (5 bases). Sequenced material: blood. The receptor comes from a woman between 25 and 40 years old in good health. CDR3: CATRGAGTGELFF. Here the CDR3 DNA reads TGTGCCACCAGAGGGGCCGGCACCGGGGAGCTGTTTTTT.